Listed here are 26 T cell receptor beta chains from one sample, sequenced in a study of shared clonotypes between healthy human individuals. The repertoire was sequenced with immunoSEQ multiplex PCR; TCRdb's copy has only in-frame clones and lacks some. The sample has 150,000 to 200,000 clones; 90% to 95% are singletons. Sequencing used naive CD4+ T cells sorted from blood. Specified subset: CD45RA+ positively selected. These receptors were collected from a woman aged 25 to 39 in good health.

The rearrangement joins TRBV7-3 to TRBJ2-7; 8 bases line up with TRBD2. Per germline, CDR1 SGHTA and CDR2 FQGTGA. Trimming at V came to 5 bases and at J to 3 bases, leaving 15 bases not matched to a gene. The CDR3 length is 17 residues. The CDR3 region is CASSPGGARGRSYEQYF. For the CDR3, the DNA is TGTGCCAGCAGCCCCGGTGGCGCTCGCGGGAGGAGCTACGAGCAGTACTTC.

In DNA, the CDR3 is TGTGCCAGCAGCTCCGGGACTAGACCCTACGAGCAGTACTTC. Translated: CASSSGTRPYEQYF. J is TRBJ2-5 and V is TRBV11-2; 8 bases align to TRBD2. With the DNA end fitting TRBJ2-7 better, the J assignment may be wrong. CDR1 and CDR2 (germline): SGHAT, FQNNGV. The CDR3 is 14 amino acids.

This sequence joins TRBV28 and TRBJ2-5, with unresolved D. The last part of the DNA fits TRBJ2-7 better; the J call may be wrong. Per germline, CDR1 MDHEN and CDR2 SYDVKM. The CDR3 has 14 residues. CDR3: CASSPPRGPYEQYF. DNA of the CDR3: TGTGCCAGCAGCCCTCCGCGCGGACCTTACGAGCAGTACTTC.

The chain is built from TRBV28 and TRBJ2-7; D unclear. Per germline, CDR1 MDHEN and CDR2 SYDVKM. Trimming took 3 bases from V and 2 from J, leaving 20 bases between them. CDR3 length: 17 amino acids. The CDR3 spells CASSLFEVRRSAYEQYF. In nucleotides, the CDR3 is TGTGCCAGCAGTTTGTTTGAGGTCCGCCGCTCCGCCTACGAGCAGTACTTC.

The chain combines TRBV7-9 with TRBJ1-1; 9 positions match TRBD1. The CDR3 is 15 amino acids. Unmatched junction bases numbered 5, after V lost 5 bases and J lost 1 base. Germline CDR1 and CDR2: SEHNR and FQNEAQ (reference sequence). In nucleotides, the CDR3 is TGTGCCAGCAGCCTACAGGGGGCCGGGAACACTGAAGCTTTCTTT. This sequence encodes CASSLQGAGNTEAFF.

The CDR3 nucleotides read TGTGCCAGCAGTTACCCCATGACAGGACCCGGCTCACCCCTCCACTTT. This translates into CASSYPMTGPGSPLHF. V usage is TRBV6-6 and J usage is TRBJ1-6; maybe TRBD1 (6 bases). This CDR3 contains 16 residues. V was shortened by 2 bases and J by 10 bases, with 18 bases between the two germline ends. Germline V gives CDR1 MNHNY, CDR2 SVGAGI (reference sequence).

V is TRBV7-9 and J is TRBJ2-5, with no clear D. Between the trimmed V and J ends, which lost 3 bases and 11 bases, there was a span of 13 bases. CDR1 is SEHNR, CDR2 FQNEAQ, per germline (reference sequence). The CDR3 spans 12 residues. The CDR3 is CASSLVRTEQYF. The CDR3 DNA sequence: TGTGCCAGCAGCTTGGTAAGGACGGAGCAGTACTTC.

The rearrangement links TRBV27 to TRBJ2-7, with TRBD2 matching 8 bases. The ends lost 5 bases at V and 9 bases at J; junction bases unmatched: 3. The CDR3 runs 11 residues. Germline V gives CDR1 MNHEY, CDR2 SMNVEV (reference sequence). The CDR3 coding sequence is TGTGCCAGCAGTAGCCGGGGGGGGCAGTACTTC. It specifies CASSSRGGQYF.

The J gene is TRBJ2-7, the V gene TRBV6-4; TRBD1 is a possible D gene (5 bases). CDR1 and CDR2 from the germline V gene are MRHNA and SNTAGT. CDR3 size: 14 residues. Trimming stripped 4 bases from V and 2 bases from J, with 12 bases between. The CDR3 reads CASSALGPTYEQYF. In nucleotides, the CDR3 is TGTGCCAGCAGTGCCCTGGGGCCAACCTACGAGCAGTACTTC.

V is TRBV5-1 and J is TRBJ2-5, with no clear D. V lost 4 bases and J 3 bases, leaving 7 bases between the germline ends. Germline V lookup: CDR1 SGHRS, CDR2 YFSETQ. The CDR3 covers 12 residues. The CDR3: CASSHSEETQYF. In nucleotides, the CDR3 is TGCGCCAGCAGCCATTCGGAAGAGACCCAGTACTTC.

This clone was seen a single time. The chain joins TRBV30 to TRBJ2-1; D not certain. Trimming stripped 3 bases from V and 4 bases from J, with 10 bases between. CDR3 size: 13 residues. The germline V gene encodes CDR1 GTSNPN and CDR2 SVGIG (reference sequence). CDR3 in amino acids: CAWRRPRYNEQFF. CDR3 nucleotide sequence: TGTGCCTGGAGGCGCCCCCGGTACAATGAGCAGTTCTTC.

The chain combines TRBV10-2 with TRBJ1-3; TRBD1 might be the D (6 bases). The V end was cut by 3 bases, the J end by 2 bases, with 14 bases between. Germline V lookup: CDR1 WSHSY, CDR2 SAAADI. The CDR3 contains 16 residues. In DNA, the CDR3 is TGCGCCAGCAGTGATTTACAGGGTTTCCCTGGAAACACCATATATTTT. Translation gives CASSDLQGFPGNTIYF.

The CDR3 DNA reads as TGCGCCAGCAGCTTGGGGATTTTGGTGGGAATCGACACTGAAGCTTTCTTT. Its protein product is CASSLGILVGIDTEAFF. The rearrangement uses TRBV5-1 and TRBJ1-1; D ambiguous. V lost 0 bases and J 3 bases, leaving 18 bases between the germline ends. The CDR3 sequence is 17 residues long. CDR1 SGHRS and CDR2 YFSETQ come from the germline V gene.

The V call is TRBV30, the J call TRBJ1-1; 8 nucleotides match TRBD1. The CDR3 spans 12 residues. The germline gives CDR1 GTSNPN, CDR2 SVGIG (reference sequence). Losses at the gene ends were 0 bases for V and 11 bases for J; bases not matched to a gene: 5. The CDR3 spells CAWSVQGAIAFF. CDR3 coding DNA: TGTGCCTGGAGTGTGCAGGGGGCGATCGCTTTCTTT.

The chain carries TRBV28 and TRBJ1-6; D is perhaps TRBD1 (6 bases). V was trimmed by 3 bases and J by 9 bases, leaving 12 bases between them. CDR1 is MDHEN and CDR2 is SYDVKM in the germline V gene. The CDR3 length is 14 residues. CDR3 DNA: TGTGCCAGCAGTTTGCAGGGGCGGGGTTCACCCCTCCACTTT. The encoded protein is CASSLQGRGSPLHF.

This clone came up once. The rearrangement links TRBV18 to TRBJ2-1; no definite D call. Germline values: CDR1 KGHSH, CDR2 LQKENI. The V gene lost 2 bases and the J gene lost 6 bases, with 11 bases spanning the gap. This CDR3 has 14 amino acids. In DNA, the CDR3 is TGTGCCAGCTCACCAGGATGGTGGGGCAATGAGCAGTTCTTC. Protein sequence: CASSPGWWGNEQFF.

The chain carries TRBV15 and TRBJ1-1; D is unresolved. V was clipped by 9 bases and J by 1 base, with 12 bases between them. Germline values: CDR1 LNHNV, CDR2 YYDKDF (reference sequence). CDR3 length equals 13 residues. CDR3 region: CATIGQENTEAFF. The CDR3 coding sequence is TGTGCCACGATAGGGCAGGAGAACACTGAAGCTTTCTTT.

This chain joins TRBV6-1 and TRBJ2-6, with 10 bases aligning to TRBD1. Germline V gene sequence: CDR1 MNHNS, CDR2 SASEGT. This CDR3 has 14 residues. The V segment lost 8 bases and the J segment 2 bases; nucleotides outside the gene matches: 0. The CDR3 here is CASGQGAGANVLTF. The CDR3 DNA reads TGTGCCAGCGGACAGGGGGCTGGGGCCAACGTCCTGACTTTC.

V usage is TRBV9 and J usage is TRBJ2-5; the D gene is possibly TRBD1 (6 bases). Germline CDR1 reads SGDLS; CDR2 reads YYNGEE. Trimming took 4 bases from V and 3 from J, leaving 13 bases between them. The CDR3 is made up of 14 amino acids. For the CDR3, the DNA is TGTGCCAGCAGCCCAAGGGGGACGGAAGAGACCCAGTACTTC. Protein: CASSPRGTEETQYF.

The V gene is TRBV2, the J gene TRBJ2-7; 8 nucleotides align to TRBD1. V gave up 10 bases and J gave up 3 bases; unmatched junction bases: 14. The V gene's germline CDR1 is SNHLY and CDR2 FYNNEI. This CDR3 is built from 15 residues. CDR3 region: CATGKEAGGVYEQYF. The CDR3 region has the DNA TGTGCCACGGGAAAAGAGGCAGGGGGCGTCTACGAGCAGTACTTC.

The chain has TRBV20-1 and TRBJ2-5; D not certain. With the DNA end fitting TRBJ2-7 better, the J assignment may be wrong. There are 11 residues in the CDR3. Germline V gives CDR1 DFQATT, CDR2 SNEGSKA (reference sequence). The CDR3 loop reads CSVPGAYEQYF. The CDR3 DNA reads as TGCAGTGTCCCAGGCGCCTACGAGCAGTACTTC.

Written as DNA, the CDR3 is TGTGCCAGCAGCCCCCGGCCAGCGGGAGTAAGTGAGCAGTTCTTC. Protein: CASSPRPAGVSEQFF. The chain carries TRBV28 and TRBJ2-1, with 8 bases fitting TRBD2. The CDR3 runs to 15 residues. The V segment lost 6 bases and the J segment 9 bases; nucleotides outside the gene matches: 13. Germline loops: CDR1 MDHEN, CDR2 SYDVKM.

This clone was observed once. The rearrangement uses TRBV18 and TRBJ1-2; D may be TRBD1 (6 bases). Trimming removed 4 bases from V and 2 bases from J, with 23 bases in between. The CDR3 totals 18 residues. Germline loops: CDR1 KGHSH, CDR2 LQKENI. The CDR3 loop is CASSHGPGSKQGNYGYTF. The DNA of the CDR3 is TGTGCCAGCTCACACGGGCCGGGTTCTAAACAGGGAAACTATGGCTACACCTTC. Filled out from reference TRBV18 and TRBJ1-2, the complete variable domain reads NAGVMQNPRHLVRRRGQEARLRCSPMKGHSHVYWYRQLPEEGLKFMVYLQKENIIDESGMPKERFSAEFPKEGPSILRIQQVVRGDSAAYFCASSHGPGSKQGNYGYTFGSGTRLTVV.

This clone was found once. V gene TRBV28 combines with J gene TRBJ1-5; possible D gene TRBD1, 5 bases. Germline values: CDR1 MDHEN, CDR2 SYDVKM. CDR3 length: 14 amino acids. V lost 6 bases, J lost 1 base, and 10 bases lay in between. CDR3: CASRPPGSNQPQHF. CDR3 sequence (DNA): TGTGCCAGCAGGCCTCCAGGGAGCAATCAGCCCCAGCATTTT.

This clone came up once. J is TRBJ1-2 and V is TRBV25-1; TRBD1 is a possible D gene (5 bases). Germline values: CDR1 MGHDK, CDR2 SYGVNS. Trimming removed 7 bases at V and 4 bases at J, with 16 bases between. This CDR3 region has 14 residues. The CDR3 bases are TGTGCCAGCATCGGAAAAGGGGCCGCCTATGGCTACACCTTC. Amino acid sequence: CASIGKGAAYGYTF.

The count of this clone is one. The chain links TRBV6-6 to TRBJ1-5; no firm D call. Trimming shortened V by 8 bases and J by 3 bases, and 11 bases separated the two germline ends. The CDR3 totals 13 residues. Germline V gene lookup returns CDR1 MNHNY and CDR2 SVGAGI (reference sequence). This chain's CDR3 is CASVRQLNQPQHF. The CDR3, as DNA: TGTGCCAGCGTCCGGCAGCTCAATCAGCCCCAGCATTTT.